This T cell receptor beta chain came from a study of T cells after yellow fever vaccination. Study-wide points: Boosting was followed by the reappearance of most primary-vaccination clones (just under 97% CD4, 70% to 90% CD8). There was a small share of clonotypes that showed up in both the CD4 and CD8 compartments.

The CDR3 has 13 residues. Germline loops: CDR1 LGHNA, CDR2 YSLEER. Trimming shortened V by 4 bases and J by 6 bases, and 12 bases separated the two germline ends. TCRdb reprocessed the 5' RACE reads with MiXCR, giving one entry per CDR3 protein. Of 68,000 or so distinct CDR3 sequences listed, about 7% are singletons. This clonotype was detected many times. Its matching antigen is unknown. The V call is TRBV4-3, the J call TRBJ1-2; no clear D. Here the sequenced sample was CD8+ T cells sorted from PBMCs, taken approximately 47 days after the first yellow fever vaccination. This clonotype was obtained from a man younger than 30 who received the YFV17D yellow fever vaccine. CDR3 sequence: CASSPITWHGYTF. CDR3 coding DNA: TGCGCCAGCAGCCCTATAACTTGGCATGGCTACACCTTC.